This T cell receptor (beta chain) was captured by sequencing in a study of T-cell memory formation after mild COVID-19. The wider study: There were largely donor-specific TCR clusters. Regarding the study as a whole: Largely, contracting CD4+ clones fell within CM and EM, and contracting CD8+ clones within EMRA. The authors did not confirm SARS-CoV-2 specificity of second-wave clones peaking day 37.

Germline V gene data show CDR1 as MGHDK and CDR2 as SYGVNS. The CDR3 is 16 amino acids. Deletions cut 8 bases from V and 0 bases from J, with 17 bases between. TCRdb reprocessed the 5' RACE reads with MiXCR, giving one entry per CDR3 protein. The table lists 500,000 to 550,000 distinct CDR3 sequences, about a fifth of them singletons. Points on this clonotype: Its matching antigen is unknown.

The sequenced material came from PBMCs or a T cell subset sorted from them (not recorded which). The receptor was isolated from an adult woman who had mild COVID-19 (a few samples of this study predate the infection). Cell type and time point are not known. The V call is TRBV25-1, the J call TRBJ1-3; TRBD1 is a possible D gene (5 bases). The CDR3: CASEERQSPSGNTIYF. The CDR3 DNA is TGTGCCAGCGAGGAGCGACAGAGCCCCTCTGGAAACACCATATATTTT.